The 27 T cell receptor beta chains given below trace back to one sample, sequenced in a study of long-term antiretroviral therapy in people with HIV. The assay, immunoSEQ v3.0, was run at survey level. Assay used: immunoSEQ multiplex PCR; TCRdb lists only in-frame clones, some missing. The sample lists around 20,000 clones, approximately 82% occurring once. The sample consisted of unsorted PBMCs, taken 0.2 years after starting antiretroviral therapy. Receptor source: a woman aged 25 to 39 with HIV.

V and J are TRBV25-1 and TRBJ1-2, with D possibly being TRBD1 (5 bases). The germline V gene has CDR1 MGHDK and CDR2 SYGVNS. The germline V and J ends were trimmed by 8 bases and 4 bases, with 23 bases remaining between them. This CDR3 contains 16 residues. CDR3 coding DNA: TGTGCCAGCTCCGGGACTCAATACCGGGAGGGCTATGGCTACACCTTC. This encodes CASSGTQYREGYGYTF.

This clone has a single count. The chain joins TRBV18 to TRBJ2-2; the D gene is possibly TRBD1 (5 bases). The germline gives CDR1 KGHSH, CDR2 LQKENI. V lost 4 bases, J lost 3 bases, and 12 bases lay in between. CDR3 length: 15 residues. The CDR3 coding sequence is TGTGCCAGCTCACTCTTCAAACAGGACACCGGGGAGCTGTTTTTT. Protein sequence: CASSLFKQDTGELFF. Using reference TRBV18 and TRBJ2-2 for the parts outside the CDR3, the full variable domain is NAGVMQNPRHLVRRRGQEARLRCSPMKGHSHVYWYRQLPEEGLKFMVYLQKENIIDESGMPKERFSAEFPKEGPSILRIQQVVRGDSAAYFCASSLFKQDTGELFFGEGSRLTVL.

This rearrangement joins TRBV5-1 to TRBJ2-5, with 7 bases lining up with TRBD1. V lost 4 bases, J lost 1 base, and 4 bases stayed unmatched. The germline gives CDR1 SGHRS, CDR2 YFSETQ. The CDR3 loop spans 14 amino acids. The DNA of the CDR3 is TGCGCCAGCAGCCCGGGGACAGTCCAAGAGACCCAGTACTTC. This sequence encodes CASSPGTVQETQYF. Full variable domain (missing parts from reference TRBV5-1 and TRBJ2-5): KAGVTQTPRYLIKTRGQQVTLSCSPISGHRSVSWYQQTPGQGLQFLFEYFSETQRNKGNFPGRFSGRQFSNSRSEMNVSTLELGDSALYLCASSPGTVQETQYFGPGTRLLVL.

This clone was seen a single time. The rearrangement links TRBV6-6 to TRBJ2-1, with D perhaps TRBD1 (6 bases). Trimming removed 4 bases from V and 0 bases from J, with 13 bases in between. CDR3 length: 16 residues. Germline V gene sequence: CDR1 MNHNY, CDR2 SVGAGI (reference sequence). The CDR3 spells CASSWGTSSSYNEQFF. CDR3 coding DNA: TGTGCCAGCAGTTGGGGGACATCGAGCTCCTACAATGAGCAGTTCTTC.

This chain joins TRBV5-6 and TRBJ1-4; D is unresolved. This CDR3 is built from 14 residues. Trimming removed 7 bases from V and 2 bases from J, with 12 bases in between. Germline V gene lookup returns CDR1 SGHDT and CDR2 YYEEEE. The DNA of the CDR3 is TGTGCCAGCGCCGCGCGGGATACTAATGAAAAACTGTTTTTT. It encodes CASAARDTNEKLFF.

The chain has TRBV6-5 and TRBJ2-5; no clear D. The length of the CDR3 is 13 residues. Germline loops: CDR1 MNHEY, CDR2 SVGAGI. Trimming cost V 0 bases and J 5 bases, with 7 bases left between them. CDR3 residues: CASSYSSEETQYF. In nucleotides, the CDR3 is TGTGCCAGCAGTTACTCGTCAGAGGAGACCCAGTACTTC.

The rearrangement uses TRBV5-1 and TRBJ1-1, with 9 nucleotides matching TRBD1. The germline V gene encodes CDR1 SGHRS and CDR2 YFSETQ. The CDR3 consists of 16 residues. V gave up 0 bases and J gave up 1 base; unmatched junction bases: 4. CDR3 nucleotide sequence: TGCGCCAGCAGCTTGGGTCCGGGACAGGGGAACACTGAAGCTTTCTTT. Translating it yields CASSLGPGQGNTEAFF. The full variable domain, in which reference TRBV5-1 and TRBJ1-1 provide the parts outside the CDR3, is KAGVTQTPRYLIKTRGQQVTLSCSPISGHRSVSWYQQTPGQGLQFLFEYFSETQRNKGNFPGRFSGRQFSNSRSEMNVSTLELGDSALYLCASSLGPGQGNTEAFFGQGTRLTVV.

The chain couples TRBV6-6 to TRBJ1-2; no clear D. V was shortened by 8 bases and J by 2 bases, with 12 bases between the two germline ends. The V gene's germline CDR1 is MNHNY and CDR2 SVGAGI (reference sequence). The CDR3 has 13 residues. This chain's CDR3 is CASFERLNYGYTF. The CDR3 coding sequence is TGTGCCAGCTTTGAGCGATTGAACTATGGCTACACCTTC.

V and J are TRBV6-5 and TRBJ2-3; D is perhaps TRBD1 (6 bases). The CDR3 spans 16 residues. Trimming cost V 2 bases and J 2 bases, with 14 bases left between them. Germline lookup yields CDR1 MNHEY and CDR2 SVGAGI. CDR3 residues: CASSYRGRRPTDTQYF. CDR3 DNA: TGTGCCAGCAGTTACAGGGGGAGAAGGCCCACAGATACGCAGTATTTT.

This rearrangement joins TRBV5-1 to TRBJ2-2; D not certain. The CDR3 is made up of 15 amino acids. The germline V and J ends were trimmed by 0 bases and 0 bases, with 6 bases remaining between them. Per the germline V gene, CDR1 is SGHRS and CDR2 is YFSETQ. This CDR3 reads CASSLVGPNTGELFF. For the CDR3, the DNA is TGCGCCAGCAGCTTGGTAGGCCCGAACACCGGGGAGCTGTTTTTT. The variable domain in full, with the rest retrieved from reference TRBV5-1 and TRBJ2-2, is KAGVTQTPRYLIKTRGQQVTLSCSPISGHRSVSWYQQTPGQGLQFLFEYFSETQRNKGNFPGRFSGRQFSNSRSEMNVSTLELGDSALYLCASSLVGPNTGELFFGEGSRLTVL.

This chain connects TRBV5-1 to TRBJ1-5; 7 bases are shared with TRBD1. Germline CDR1 reads SGHRS; CDR2 reads YFSETQ. With 0 bases clipped from V and 5 bases from J, the junction kept 5 bases outside the gene matches. The CDR3 sequence is 15 residues long. The CDR3 sequence: CASSLVGGPDQPQHF. CDR3 bases: TGCGCCAGCAGCTTGGTAGGGGGCCCCGATCAGCCCCAGCATTTT. Drawing the rest from reference TRBV5-1 and TRBJ1-5, the complete variable domain is KAGVTQTPRYLIKTRGQQVTLSCSPISGHRSVSWYQQTPGQGLQFLFEYFSETQRNKGNFPGRFSGRQFSNSRSEMNVSTLELGDSALYLCASSLVGGPDQPQHFGDGTRLSIL.

The V and J genes are TRBV2 and TRBJ2-7; a possible D gene is TRBD2 (5 bases). This CDR3 comprises 17 residues. V was trimmed by 3 bases and J by 0 bases, leaving 18 bases between them. Germline lookup yields CDR1 SNHLY and CDR2 FYNNEI. Here the CDR3 reads CASSDGVRVSSSYEQYV. For the CDR3, the DNA is TGTGCCAGCAGTGACGGGGTCCGGGTCTCCAGCTCCTACGAGCAGTACGTC.

V is TRBV5-8 and J is TRBJ2-2, with D possibly TRBD1 on 6 matching bases. V was clipped by 3 bases and J by 2 bases, with 17 bases between them. There are 17 residues in the CDR3. Per germline, CDR1 SGHTS and CDR2 YDEGEE. The CDR3 DNA follows: TGTGCCAGCAGCTCAGCGACAGGCCCGTTTAACACCGGGGAGCTGTTTTTT. Its translation: CASSSATGPFNTGELFF.

The chain is built from TRBV6-1 and TRBJ2-1, with D perhaps matching TRBD2 (5 bases). The germline V and J ends were trimmed by 7 bases and 0 bases, with 13 bases remaining between them. CDR3 size: 15 residues. Per the germline V gene, CDR1 is MNHNS and CDR2 is SASEGT. The chain's CDR3 is CASIPLTSSYNEQFF. CDR3 nucleotide sequence: TGTGCCAGCATCCCCCTTACTAGCTCCTACAATGAGCAGTTCTTC.

The CDR3: CASSLRLAGYTDTQYF. CDR3 nucleotide sequence: TGTGCCAGCAGCTTGAGGCTAGCGGGGTACACAGATACGCAGTATTTT. J is TRBJ2-3 and V is TRBV5-6, with 9 bases fitting TRBD2. This CDR3 is 16 amino acids long. Unmatched junction bases numbered 5, after V lost 1 base and J lost 2 bases. CDR1 and CDR2 from the germline V gene are SGHDT and YYEEEE.

The rearrangement uses TRBV5-1 and TRBJ2-2; D is perhaps TRBD2 (5 bases). This CDR3 has 15 amino acids. Per the germline V gene, CDR1 is SGHRS and CDR2 is YFSETQ. The V end lost 4 bases, the J end lost 1 base, and 11 bases lay between the germline ends. The DNA for the CDR3 is TGCGCCAGCAGCGTGGCCGGGGAGAACACCGGGGAGCTGTTTTTT. Its protein is CASSVAGENTGELFF. The variable domain in full, completed from reference TRBV5-1 and TRBJ2-2, reads KAGVTQTPRYLIKTRGQQVTLSCSPISGHRSVSWYQQTPGQGLQFLFEYFSETQRNKGNFPGRFSGRQFSNSRSEMNVSTLELGDSALYLCASSVAGENTGELFFGEGSRLTVL.

V and J are TRBV30 and TRBJ2-2, with D possibly matching TRBD2 (6 bases). CDR1 is GTSNPN and CDR2 is SVGIG in the germline V gene (reference sequence). This CDR3 is built from 11 residues. The V end lost 1 base, the J end lost 10 bases, and 7 bases lay between the germline ends. CDR3 residues: CAWSGRVELFF. In nucleotides, the CDR3 is TGTGCCTGGAGTGGGAGGGTGGAGCTGTTTTTT.

V usage is TRBV5-1 and J usage is TRBJ2-1; D is possibly TRBD1 (5 bases). The CDR3 sequence is 16 residues long. V lost 0 bases and J lost 5, with 15 bases in between. Per the germline V gene, CDR1 is SGHRS and CDR2 is YFSETQ. In DNA, the CDR3 is TGCGCCAGCAGCTTGGCAACAGGCGGTGCGGACAATGAGCAGTTCTTC. Translated: CASSLATGGADNEQFF.

This chain links TRBV6-1 with TRBJ1-1; 7 nucleotides match TRBD1. The CDR3 length is 12 residues. Germline V gene sequence: CDR1 MNHNS, CDR2 SASEGT. V dropped 10 bases and J dropped 4; count of bases not matched to a gene: 6. CDR3: CATEYRGTEAFF. CDR3 DNA sequence: TGTGCCACGGAATACAGGGGCACTGAAGCTTTCTTT.

The chain combines TRBV10-3 with TRBJ1-2; D is possibly TRBD1 (5 bases). Trimming cost V 5 bases and J 1 base, with 14 bases left between them. There are 15 residues in the CDR3. The germline CDR1 and CDR2 sequences are ENHRY and SYGVKD. In DNA form, the CDR3 reads TGTGCCATCAGTTCCCAGGGAGTAGGTAACTATGGCTACACCTTC. Its translation is CAISSQGVGNYGYTF.

V gene TRBV5-4 combines with J gene TRBJ1-2, with D perhaps matching TRBD1 (5 bases). Germline lookup yields CDR1 SGHNT and CDR2 YYREEE (reference sequence). V was cut by 4 bases and J by 7 bases, with 17 bases left in between. The CDR3 has 14 amino acids. The chain's CDR3 is CASSPEHGAVGYTF. The CDR3 DNA follows: TGTGCCAGCAGCCCCGAACATGGGGCGGTTGGCTACACCTTC.

The V gene is TRBV7-3, the J gene TRBJ2-3; tentatively, D is TRBD2 (5 bases). The V end lost 5 bases, the J end lost 5 bases, and 11 bases lay between the germline ends. Germline lookup yields CDR1 SGHTA and CDR2 FQGTGA. The CDR3 is made up of 13 amino acids. The chain's CDR3 is CASSPAGEDTQYF. The CDR3 DNA follows: TGTGCCAGCAGCCCGGCCGGGGAAGATACGCAGTATTTT.

The chain is built from TRBV19 and TRBJ1-1; 10 bases match TRBD1. Losses at the gene ends were 4 bases for V and 1 base for J; bases not matched to a gene: 6. Germline V gene sequence: CDR1 LNHDA, CDR2 SQIVND (reference sequence). CDR3 length equals 16 residues. CDR3 DNA sequence: TGTGCCAGTAGTAGCCGGGACAGGGGTCCGAACACTGAAGCTTTCTTT. This gives the protein CASSSRDRGPNTEAFF. Using reference TRBV19 and TRBJ1-1 for the parts outside the CDR3, the full variable domain is DGGITQSPKYLFRKEGQNVTLSCEQNLNHDAMYWYRQDPGQGLRLIYYSQIVNDFQKGDIAEGYSVSREKKESFPLTVTSAQKNPTAFYLCASSSRDRGPNTEAFFGQGTRLTVV.

The chain has TRBV2 and TRBJ2-3, with TRBD2 matching 11 bases. Germline V gene lookup returns CDR1 SNHLY and CDR2 FYNNEI. Trimming cost V 1 base and J 6 bases; bases outside gene matches: 6. The CDR3 length is 16 residues. CDR3 sequence reads: CASSEELAGGRDTQYF. In nucleotides, the CDR3 is TGTGCCAGCAGTGAAGAGTTAGCGGGGGGGAGGGATACGCAGTATTTT.

The chain uses TRBV7-8 and TRBJ2-3; D assignment may be TRBD1 or TRBD2 (5 bases each). Germline assignment: CDR1 SGHVS and CDR2 FQNEAQ. Trimming took 1 base from V and 1 from J, leaving 15 bases between them. This CDR3 region has 17 residues. The CDR3 nucleotides are TGTGCCAGCAGCTTAGGTGCCGGGGCAACCGGCACAGATACGCAGTATTTT. This translates into CASSLGAGATGTDTQYF.

The chain employs TRBV19 and TRBJ1-1; no reliable D call. Per germline, CDR1 LNHDA and CDR2 SQIVND (reference sequence). Trimming cost V 6 bases and J 2 bases, with 13 bases left between them. The CDR3 consists of 14 residues. The CDR3 coding sequence is TGTGCCAGTAGGGACCGGGAGTATAACACTGAAGCTTTCTTT. Its translation: CASRDREYNTEAFF. Full variable domain (missing parts from reference TRBV19 and TRBJ1-1): DGGITQSPKYLFRKEGQNVTLSCEQNLNHDAMYWYRQDPGQGLRLIYYSQIVNDFQKGDIAEGYSVSREKKESFPLTVTSAQKNPTAFYLCASRDREYNTEAFFGQGTRLTVV.

This chain joins TRBV2 and TRBJ1-5; TRBD1 aligns across 9 bases. CDR3 length: 13 amino acids. CDR1 and CDR2 (germline): SNHLY, FYNNEI. J was trimmed by 7 bases and V by 8 bases; bases with no gene match: 6. The DNA of the CDR3 is TGTGCCAGCGCTACAGGGGGCCGACAGCCCCAGCATTTT. Translated, it gives CASATGGRQPQHF.